The clone carrying this T cell receptor (beta chain) was seen ten or more times. The antigen remains unidentified. This entry comes from a study of human T cells and chemical hapten exposure. About the study: Sensitization was performed using 2% DPC on an approximately 2 cm by approximately 2 cm upper inner arm skin site. There were weekly diphenylcyclopropenone doses to the scalp for patients throughout the roughly 24-week study.

This CDR3 has 12 amino acids. Trimming removed 3 bases at V and 12 bases at J, with 15 bases between. Germline CDR1 and CDR2: MNHEY and SMNVEV (reference sequence). TCRdb redid the calling of the RACE reads with MiXCR, one entry per CDR3 protein. This table has 150,000 or so distinct CDR3 sequences, more than 14% appearing once. Time point meaning: patch test 1, 2 weeks after DPC sensitization. Treatment in this sample: therapeutic diphenylcyclopropenone sensitization with weekly scalp DPC. Findings of the study overall: TCRs exceeding 1 in 1000 frequency stayed unchanged with DPC sensitization.

The sequence came from a woman in her twenties or thirties with alopecia areata. Some clones in this sample may be carry-over from other donors' samples. The chain is built from TRBV27 and TRBJ2-7; TRBD1 is a possible D gene (7 bases). The sequencing used whole blood, collected in connection with sensitization to the hapten diphenylcyclopropenone (DPC). The CDR3 DNA is TGTGCCAGCAGTTTTCAGCAGGGGGGTTTGTACTTC. Translation: CASSFQQGGLYF.